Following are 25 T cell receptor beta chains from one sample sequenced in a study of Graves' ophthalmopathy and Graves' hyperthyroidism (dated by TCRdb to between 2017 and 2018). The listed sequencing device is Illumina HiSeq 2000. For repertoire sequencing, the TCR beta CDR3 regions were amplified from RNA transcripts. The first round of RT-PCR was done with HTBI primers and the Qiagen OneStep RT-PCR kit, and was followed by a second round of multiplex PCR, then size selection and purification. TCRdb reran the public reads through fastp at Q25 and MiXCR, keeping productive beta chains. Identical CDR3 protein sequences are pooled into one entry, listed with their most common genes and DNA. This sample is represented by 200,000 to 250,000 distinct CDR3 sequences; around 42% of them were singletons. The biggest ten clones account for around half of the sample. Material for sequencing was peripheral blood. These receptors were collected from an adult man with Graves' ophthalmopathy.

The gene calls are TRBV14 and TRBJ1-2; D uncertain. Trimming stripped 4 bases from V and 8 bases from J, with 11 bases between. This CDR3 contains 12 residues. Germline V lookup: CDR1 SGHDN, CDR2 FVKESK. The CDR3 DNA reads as TGTGCCAGCAGCCTCCATCAAAGGGGCTACACCTTC. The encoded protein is CASSLHQRGYTF. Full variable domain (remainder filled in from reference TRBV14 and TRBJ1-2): EAGVTQFPSHSVIEKGQTVTLRCDPISGHDNLYWYRRVMGKEIKFLLHFVKESKQDESGMPNNRFLAERTGGTYSTLKVQPAELEDSGVYFCASSLHQRGYTFGSGTRLTVV.

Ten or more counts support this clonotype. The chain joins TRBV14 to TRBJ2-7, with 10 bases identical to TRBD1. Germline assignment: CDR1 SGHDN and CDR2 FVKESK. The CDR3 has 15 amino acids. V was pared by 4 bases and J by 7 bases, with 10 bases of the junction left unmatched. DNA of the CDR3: TGTGCCAGCAGCCCACCCGGGACAGGGGAGAGGGAGCAGTACTTC. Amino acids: CASSPPGTGEREQYF.

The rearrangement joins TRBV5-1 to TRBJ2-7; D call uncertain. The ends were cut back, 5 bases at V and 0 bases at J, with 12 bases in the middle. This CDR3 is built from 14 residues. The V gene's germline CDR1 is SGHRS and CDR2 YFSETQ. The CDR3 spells CASRRALSSYEQYF. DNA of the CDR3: TGCGCCAGCAGGCGAGCGCTGAGCTCCTACGAGCAGTACTTC.

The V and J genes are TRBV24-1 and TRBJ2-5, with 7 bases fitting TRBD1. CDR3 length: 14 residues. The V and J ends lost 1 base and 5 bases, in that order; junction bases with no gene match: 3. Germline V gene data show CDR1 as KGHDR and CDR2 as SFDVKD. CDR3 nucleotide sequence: TGTGCCACCAGTGATTTCGAACAGGGGGAGACCCAGTACTTC. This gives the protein CATSDFEQGETQYF.

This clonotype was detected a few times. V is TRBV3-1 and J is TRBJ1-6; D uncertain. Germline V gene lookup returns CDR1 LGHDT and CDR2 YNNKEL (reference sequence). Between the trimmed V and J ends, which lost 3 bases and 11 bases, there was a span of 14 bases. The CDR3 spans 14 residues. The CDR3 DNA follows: TGTGCCAGCAGCCAGTCCTCTTCTGCGCCACCCCTCCACTTT. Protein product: CASSQSSSAPPLHF.

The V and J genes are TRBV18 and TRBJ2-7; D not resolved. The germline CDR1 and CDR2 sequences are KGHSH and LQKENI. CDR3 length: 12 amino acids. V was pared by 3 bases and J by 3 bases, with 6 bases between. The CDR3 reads CASSPFGYEQYF. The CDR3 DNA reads TGTGCCAGCTCACCGTTCGGCTACGAGCAGTACTTC.

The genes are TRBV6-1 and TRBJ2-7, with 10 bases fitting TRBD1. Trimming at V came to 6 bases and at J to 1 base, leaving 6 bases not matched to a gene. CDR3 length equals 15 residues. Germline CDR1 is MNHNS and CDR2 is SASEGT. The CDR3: CASRPGTGVSYEQYF. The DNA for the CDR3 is TGTGCCAGCAGACCCGGGACAGGGGTATCCTACGAGCAGTACTTC.

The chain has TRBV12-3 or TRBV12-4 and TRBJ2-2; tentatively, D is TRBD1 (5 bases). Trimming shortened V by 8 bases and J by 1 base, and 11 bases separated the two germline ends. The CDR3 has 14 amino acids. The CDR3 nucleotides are TGTGCCAGCGACAGAAAGTTGAACACCGGGGAGCTGTTTTTT. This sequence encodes CASDRKLNTGELFF.

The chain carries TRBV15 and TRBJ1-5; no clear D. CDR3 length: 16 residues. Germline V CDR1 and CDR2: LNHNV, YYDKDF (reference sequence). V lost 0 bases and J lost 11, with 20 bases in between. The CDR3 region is CATSRDVRRTQETQHF. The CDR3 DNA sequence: TGTGCCACCAGCAGAGATGTCCGTCGGACCCAAGAGACCCAGCATTTT.

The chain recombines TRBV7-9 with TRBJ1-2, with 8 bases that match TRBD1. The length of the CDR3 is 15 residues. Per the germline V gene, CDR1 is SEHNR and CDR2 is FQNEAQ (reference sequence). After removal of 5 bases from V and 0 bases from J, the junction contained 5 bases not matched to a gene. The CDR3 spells CASSPWGQANYGYTF. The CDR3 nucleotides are TGTGCCAGCAGCCCGTGGGGACAGGCTAACTATGGCTACACCTTC. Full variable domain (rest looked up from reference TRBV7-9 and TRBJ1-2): DTGVSQNPRHKITKRGQNVTFRCDPISEHNRLYWYRQTLGQGPEFLTYFQNEAQLEKSRLLSDRFSAERPKGSFSTLEIQRTEQGDSAMYLCASSPWGQANYGYTFGSGTRLTVV.

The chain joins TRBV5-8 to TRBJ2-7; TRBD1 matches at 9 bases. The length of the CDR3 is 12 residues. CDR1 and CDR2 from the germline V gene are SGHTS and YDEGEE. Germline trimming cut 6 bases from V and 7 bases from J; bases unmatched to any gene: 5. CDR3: CASITGGREQYF. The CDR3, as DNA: TGTGCCAGCATCACAGGGGGCCGGGAGCAGTACTTC.

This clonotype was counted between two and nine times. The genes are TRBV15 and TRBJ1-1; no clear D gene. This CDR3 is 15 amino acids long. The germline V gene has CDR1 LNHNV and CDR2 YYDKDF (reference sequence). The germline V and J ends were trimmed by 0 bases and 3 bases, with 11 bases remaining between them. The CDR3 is CATSRDRAPYTEAFF. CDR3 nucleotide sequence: TGTGCCACCAGCAGAGATCGGGCTCCCTACACTGAAGCTTTCTTT. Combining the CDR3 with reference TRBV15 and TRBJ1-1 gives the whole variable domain DAMVIQNPRYQVTQFGKPVTLSCSQTLNHNVMYWYQQKSSQAPKLLFHYYDKDFNNEADTPDNFQSRRPNTSFCFLDIRSPGLGDTAMYLCATSRDRAPYTEAFFGQGTRLTVV.

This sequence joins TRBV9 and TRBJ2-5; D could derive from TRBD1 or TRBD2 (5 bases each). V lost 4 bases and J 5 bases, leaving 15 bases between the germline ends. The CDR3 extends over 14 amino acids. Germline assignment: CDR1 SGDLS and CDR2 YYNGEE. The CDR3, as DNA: TGTGCCAGCAGCAGCGGACAAGGGGTCGAGACCCAGTACTTC. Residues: CASSSGQGVETQYF. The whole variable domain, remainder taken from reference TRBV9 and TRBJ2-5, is DSGVTQTPKHLITATGQRVTLRCSPRSGDLSVYWYQQSLDQGLQFLIQYYNGEERAKGNILERFSAQQFPDLHSELNLSSLELGDSALYFCASSSGQGVETQYFGPGTRLLVL.

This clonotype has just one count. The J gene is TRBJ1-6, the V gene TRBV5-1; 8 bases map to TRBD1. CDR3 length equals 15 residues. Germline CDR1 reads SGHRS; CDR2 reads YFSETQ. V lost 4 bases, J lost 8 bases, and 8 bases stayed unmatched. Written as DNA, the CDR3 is TGCGCCAGCAGCGCTTCGACAGGGGAGCATTCACCCCTCCACTTT. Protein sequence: CASSASTGEHSPLHF.

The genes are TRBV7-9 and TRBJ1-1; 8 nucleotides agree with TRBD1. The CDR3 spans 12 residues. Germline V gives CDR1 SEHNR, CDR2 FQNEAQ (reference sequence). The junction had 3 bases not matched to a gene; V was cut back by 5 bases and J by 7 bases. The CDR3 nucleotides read TGTGCCAGCAGCCAGGGGGCGGGTGAAGCTTTCTTT. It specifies CASSQGAGEAFF.

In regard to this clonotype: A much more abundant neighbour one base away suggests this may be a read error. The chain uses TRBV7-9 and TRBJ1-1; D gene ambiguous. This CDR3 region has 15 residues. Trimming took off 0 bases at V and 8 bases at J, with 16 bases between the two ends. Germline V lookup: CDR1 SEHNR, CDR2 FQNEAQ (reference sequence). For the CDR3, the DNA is TGTGCCAGCAGCTTAGCAGGTTCGGACGGAGGGGAAGCTTTCTTT. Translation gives CASSLAGSDGGEAFF.

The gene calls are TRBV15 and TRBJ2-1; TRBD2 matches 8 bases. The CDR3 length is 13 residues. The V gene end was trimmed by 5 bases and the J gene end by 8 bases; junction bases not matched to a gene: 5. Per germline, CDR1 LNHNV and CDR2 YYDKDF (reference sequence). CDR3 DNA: TGTGCCACCAGCCCGGGAGGGATAGATGAGCAGTTCTTC. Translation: CATSPGGIDEQFF.

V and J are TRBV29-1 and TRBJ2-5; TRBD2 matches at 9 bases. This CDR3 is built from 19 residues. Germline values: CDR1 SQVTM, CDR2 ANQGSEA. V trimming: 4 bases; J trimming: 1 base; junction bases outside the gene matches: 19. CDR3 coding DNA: TGCAGCGTTGCCCCCATGCTGGGAGGTGGCGGGGGGGTCCAAGAGACCCAGTACTTC. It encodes CSVAPMLGGGGGVQETQYF.

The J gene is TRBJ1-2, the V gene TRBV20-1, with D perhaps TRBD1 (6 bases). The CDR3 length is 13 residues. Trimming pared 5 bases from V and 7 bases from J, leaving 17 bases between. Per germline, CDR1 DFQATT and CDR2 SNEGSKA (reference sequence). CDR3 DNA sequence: TGCAGTGCTCGCGGGGGCGCGTATCTTGGCTACACCTTC. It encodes CSARGGAYLGYTF.

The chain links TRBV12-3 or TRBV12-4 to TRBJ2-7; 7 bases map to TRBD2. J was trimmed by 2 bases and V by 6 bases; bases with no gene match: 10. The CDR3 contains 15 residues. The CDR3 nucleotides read TGTGCCAGCAGCCAATCGGGGCTAGCGGCCTACGAGCAGTACTTC. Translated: CASSQSGLAAYEQYF.

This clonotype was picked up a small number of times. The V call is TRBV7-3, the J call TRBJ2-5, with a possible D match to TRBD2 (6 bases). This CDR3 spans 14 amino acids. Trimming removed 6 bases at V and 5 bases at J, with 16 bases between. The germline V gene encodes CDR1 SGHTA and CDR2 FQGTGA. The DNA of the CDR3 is TGTGCCAGCAGTAACCCTGCTGGGGGGGAGACCCAGTACTTC. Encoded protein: CASSNPAGGETQYF.

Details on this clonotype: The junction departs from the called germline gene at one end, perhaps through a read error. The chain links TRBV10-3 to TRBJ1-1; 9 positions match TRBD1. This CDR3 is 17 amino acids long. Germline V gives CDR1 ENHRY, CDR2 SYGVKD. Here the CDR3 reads CAMSEVVTDRGRTEAFF. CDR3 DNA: TGTGCCATGAGTGAGGTAGTCACGGACAGGGGACGCACTGAAGCTTTCTTT.

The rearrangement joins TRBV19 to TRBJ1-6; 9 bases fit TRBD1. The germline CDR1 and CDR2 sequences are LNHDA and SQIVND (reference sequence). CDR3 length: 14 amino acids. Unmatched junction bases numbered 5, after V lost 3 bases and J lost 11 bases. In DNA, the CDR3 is TGTGCCAGTAGTATGGACAGGGGTCGGACACCCCTCCACTTT. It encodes CASSMDRGRTPLHF.

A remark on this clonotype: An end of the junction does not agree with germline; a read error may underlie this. In nucleotides, the CDR3 is TGTGCCAACAGCTTAAGGGCAGGGTTGACTTTC. Translating it yields CANSLRAGLTF. The chain couples TRBV7-9 to TRBJ2-6; D may be TRBD1 (5 bases). The CDR3 loop spans 11 amino acids. Per germline, CDR1 SEHNR and CDR2 FQNEAQ (reference sequence).

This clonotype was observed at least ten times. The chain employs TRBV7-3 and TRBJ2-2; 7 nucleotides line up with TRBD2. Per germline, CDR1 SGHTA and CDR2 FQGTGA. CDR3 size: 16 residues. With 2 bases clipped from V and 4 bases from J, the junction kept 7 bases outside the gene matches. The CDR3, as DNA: TGTGCCAGCAGCTTACGCCAGGGAGGGAGCACCGGGGAGCTGTTTTTT. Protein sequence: CASSLRQGGSTGELFF.